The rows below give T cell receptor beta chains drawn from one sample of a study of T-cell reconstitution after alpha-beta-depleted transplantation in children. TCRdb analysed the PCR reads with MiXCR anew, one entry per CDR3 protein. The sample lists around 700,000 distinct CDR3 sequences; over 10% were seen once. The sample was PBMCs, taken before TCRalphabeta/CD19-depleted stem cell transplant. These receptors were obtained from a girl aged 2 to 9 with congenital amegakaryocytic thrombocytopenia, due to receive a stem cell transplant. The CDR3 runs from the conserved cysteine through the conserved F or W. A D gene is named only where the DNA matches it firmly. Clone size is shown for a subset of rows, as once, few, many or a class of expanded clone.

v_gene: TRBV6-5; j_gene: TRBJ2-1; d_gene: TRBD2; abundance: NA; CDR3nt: TGTGCCAGCAGCAACTCAGCGGGAGCCTACGATGAGCAGTTCTTC; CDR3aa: CASSNSAGAYDEQFF
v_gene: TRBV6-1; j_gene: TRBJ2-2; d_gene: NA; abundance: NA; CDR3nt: TGTGCCAGCAACCGGGGCAGCCACACCGGGGAGCTGTTTTTT; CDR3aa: CASNRGSHTGELFF
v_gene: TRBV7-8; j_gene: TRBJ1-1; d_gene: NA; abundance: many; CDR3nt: TGTGCCAGCAGCTTAGTGGAGGGGAAAGCTTTCTTT; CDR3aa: CASSLVEGKAFF
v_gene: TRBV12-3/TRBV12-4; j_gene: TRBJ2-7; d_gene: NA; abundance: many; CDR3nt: TGTGCCAGCAGTCCACAATGGGGTGCGGGATCTTACGAGCAGTACTTC; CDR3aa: CASSPQWGAGSYEQYF
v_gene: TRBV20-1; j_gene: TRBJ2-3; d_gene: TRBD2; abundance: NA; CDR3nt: TGCAGTGCTAGAGGACTAGCGGTCCCGATTGATACGCAGTATTTT; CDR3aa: CSARGLAVPIDTQYF
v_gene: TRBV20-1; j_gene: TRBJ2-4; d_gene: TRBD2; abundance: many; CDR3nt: TGCAGTGCTAAGGGACTAGCGGGAGGGGGGACCAAAAACATTCAGTACTTC; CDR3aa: CSAKGLAGGGTKNIQYF
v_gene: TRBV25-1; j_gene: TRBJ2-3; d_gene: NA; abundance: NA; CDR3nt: TGTGCCAGCAGTGAATGGGGAGATACGCAGTATTTT; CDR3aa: CASSEWGDTQYF
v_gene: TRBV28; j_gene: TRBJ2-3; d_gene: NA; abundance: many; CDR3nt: TGTGCCAGCATTAGCACAGATACGCAGTATTTT; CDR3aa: CASISTDTQYF
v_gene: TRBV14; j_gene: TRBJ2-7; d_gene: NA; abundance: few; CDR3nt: TGTGCCAGCAGCCACAGCTCAGGGATAGGCGAGCAGTACTTC; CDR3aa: CASSHSSGIGEQYF
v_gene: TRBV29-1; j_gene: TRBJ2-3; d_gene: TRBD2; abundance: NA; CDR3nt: TGCACCATAACCGGGACTAGCGCGGCAGATACGCAGTATTTT; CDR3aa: CTITGTSAADTQYF
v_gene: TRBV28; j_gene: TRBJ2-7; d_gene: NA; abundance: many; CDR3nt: TGTGCCAGCAGTTCGTCGTACCAATACGAGCAGTACTTC; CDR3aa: CASSSSYQYEQYF
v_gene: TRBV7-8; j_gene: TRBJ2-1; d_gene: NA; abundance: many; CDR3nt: TGTGCCAGCAGACCAACAGGACCCCTCTCCTACAATGAGCAGTTCTTC; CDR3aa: CASRPTGPLSYNEQFF
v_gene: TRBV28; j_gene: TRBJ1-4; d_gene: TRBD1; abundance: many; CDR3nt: TGTGCCAGCAGCGGGACAGGTTCCCTACGTGAAAAACTGTTTTTT; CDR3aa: CASSGTGSLREKLFF
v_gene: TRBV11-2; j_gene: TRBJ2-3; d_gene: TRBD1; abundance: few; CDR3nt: TGTGCCAGCAGCTTACCCGGACAGGTCGATCGGGACCCAGATACGCAGTATTTT; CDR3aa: CASSLPGQVDRDPDTQYF
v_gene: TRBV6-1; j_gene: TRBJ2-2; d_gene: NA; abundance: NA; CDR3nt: TGTGCCAGCACCCGGGAAGGGGAGCTGTTTTTT; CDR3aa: CASTREGELFF
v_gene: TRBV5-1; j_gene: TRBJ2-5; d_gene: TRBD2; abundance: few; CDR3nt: TGCGCCAGCAGCTTTAGGGGACTAGCGGGTCCCCCAGAGACCCAGTACTTC; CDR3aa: CASSFRGLAGPPETQYF
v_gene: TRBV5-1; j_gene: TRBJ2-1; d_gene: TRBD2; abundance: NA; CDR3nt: TGCGCCAGCAGCGGTGGCGGACTAGCGGGAGAGGGGTTTGAGCAGTTCTTC; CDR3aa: CASSGGGLAGEGFEQFF
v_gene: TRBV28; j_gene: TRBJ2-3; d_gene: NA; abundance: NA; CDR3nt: TGTGCCACGTATAGTTCCCGGCTGGCCATTATTAGCACAGATACGCAGTATTTT; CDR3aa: CATYSSRLAIISTDTQYF
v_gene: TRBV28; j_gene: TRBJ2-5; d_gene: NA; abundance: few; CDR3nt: TGTGCCAGCAGCCTCTTCACAGTCCGGAGCCAAGAGACCCAGTACTTC; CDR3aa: CASSLFTVRSQETQYF
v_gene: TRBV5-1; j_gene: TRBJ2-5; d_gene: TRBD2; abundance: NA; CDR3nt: TGCGCCAGCAGCTTGGTTACTAGCGGGACACAAGAGACCCAGTACTTC; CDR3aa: CASSLVTSGTQETQYF
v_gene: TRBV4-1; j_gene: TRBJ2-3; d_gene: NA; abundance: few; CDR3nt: TGCGCCAGCAGCCGGGCGTTCACAGATACGCAGTATTTT; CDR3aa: CASSRAFTDTQYF
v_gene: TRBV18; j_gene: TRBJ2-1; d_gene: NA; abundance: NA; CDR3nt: TGTGCCAGCTCAGTCTTGCGGGTTGAGGATGAGCAGTTCTTC; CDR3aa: CASSVLRVEDEQFF
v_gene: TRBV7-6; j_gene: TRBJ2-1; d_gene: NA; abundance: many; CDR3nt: TGTGCCAGCAGCTCAAAATCCGGGCAGTTCTCCTACAATGAGCAGTTCTTC; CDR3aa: CASSSKSGQFSYNEQFF
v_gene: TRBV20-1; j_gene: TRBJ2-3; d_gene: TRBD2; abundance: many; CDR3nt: TGCAGTGCTAGCCCCCCCCAACTAGCGGCTAGAGATACGCAGTATTTT; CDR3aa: CSASPPQLAARDTQYF
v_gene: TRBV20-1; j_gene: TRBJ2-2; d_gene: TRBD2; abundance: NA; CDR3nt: TGCAGTGCTAGAGATACGGCGGGAGGGACTAACACCGGGGAGCTGTTTTTT; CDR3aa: CSARDTAGGTNTGELFF
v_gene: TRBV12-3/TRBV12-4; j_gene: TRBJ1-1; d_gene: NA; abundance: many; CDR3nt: TGTGCCAGCAGTTTGGGGGGCCCGGGGGCTGAAGCTTTCTTT; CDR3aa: CASSLGGPGAEAFF
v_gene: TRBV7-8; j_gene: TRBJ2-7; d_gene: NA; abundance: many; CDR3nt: TGTGCCAGCAGCCCCTATCTAGCACACGAGCAGTACTTC; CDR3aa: CASSPYLAHEQYF
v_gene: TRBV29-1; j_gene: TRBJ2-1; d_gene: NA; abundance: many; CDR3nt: TGCAGCGTGGAGGGGACAGTTTTCTCCTACAATGAGCAGTTCTTC; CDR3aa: CSVEGTVFSYNEQFF
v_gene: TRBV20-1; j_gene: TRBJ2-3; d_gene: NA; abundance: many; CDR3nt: TGCAGTGCTAGTACCCCCCCGGACTTAAGCACAGATACGCAGTATTTT; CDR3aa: CSASTPPDLSTDTQYF
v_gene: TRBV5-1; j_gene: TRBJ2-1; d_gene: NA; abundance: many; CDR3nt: TGCGCCAGCGCGTTACGGGATGGGGAGCAGTTCTTC; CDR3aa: CASALRDGEQFF
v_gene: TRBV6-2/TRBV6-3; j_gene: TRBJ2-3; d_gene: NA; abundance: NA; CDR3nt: TGTGCCAGCAGTTACTCGACCAGGGCCCCAGATACGCAGTATTTT; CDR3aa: CASSYSTRAPDTQYF
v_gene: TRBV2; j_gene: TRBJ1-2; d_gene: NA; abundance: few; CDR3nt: TGTGCCAGCAGTGACCCGAAGGGAGCCCAAGAAGTTAACTATGGCTACACCTTC; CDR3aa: CASSDPKGAQEVNYGYTF
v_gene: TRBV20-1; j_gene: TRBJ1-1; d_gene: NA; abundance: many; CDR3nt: TGCAGTGCTAGAGCCCGGGGAAACACTGAAGCTTTCTTT; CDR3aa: CSARARGNTEAFF
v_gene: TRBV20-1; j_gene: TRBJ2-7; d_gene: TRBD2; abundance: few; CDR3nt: TGCAGTGCTAGGTGGCTAGCGGGAGGGGTCTTCTACGAGCAGTACTTC; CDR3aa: CSARWLAGGVFYEQYF
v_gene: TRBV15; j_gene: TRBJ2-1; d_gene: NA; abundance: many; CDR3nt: TGTGCCACCAGCAGCTCGATGGGACTTCCCGCCTCCTACAATGAGCAGTTCTTC; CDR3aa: CATSSSMGLPASYNEQFF
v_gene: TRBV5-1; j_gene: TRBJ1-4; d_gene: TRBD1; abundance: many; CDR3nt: TGCGCCAGCAGCGGATCACAGGGGTCTAATGAAAAACTGTTTTTT; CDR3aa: CASSGSQGSNEKLFF
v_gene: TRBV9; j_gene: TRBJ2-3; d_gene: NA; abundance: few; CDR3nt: TGTGCCAGCAGCGCGTACGGCGGGGCCCCCACAGATACGCAGTATTTT; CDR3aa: CASSAYGGAPTDTQYF
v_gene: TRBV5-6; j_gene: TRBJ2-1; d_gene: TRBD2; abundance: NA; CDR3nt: TGTGCCAGCAGCCCGGGACTAGCCACAGACAATGAGCAGTTCTTC; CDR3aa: CASSPGLATDNEQFF
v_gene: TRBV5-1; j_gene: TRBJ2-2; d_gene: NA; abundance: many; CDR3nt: TGTGCCAGCAGTCTGGGGGCGGCGAACACCGGGGAGCTGTTTTTT; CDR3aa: CASSLGAANTGELFF
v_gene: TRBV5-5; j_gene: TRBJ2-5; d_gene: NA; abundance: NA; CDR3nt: TGTGCCAGCAGCTTGGGCCTTAGCGCAGAGACCCAGTACTTC; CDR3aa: CASSLGLSAETQYF
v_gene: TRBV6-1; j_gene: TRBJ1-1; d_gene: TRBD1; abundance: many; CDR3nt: TGTGCCAGCAGTCCTTACCGGGACAGGGCAGGTGAAGCTTTCTTT; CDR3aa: CASSPYRDRAGEAFF
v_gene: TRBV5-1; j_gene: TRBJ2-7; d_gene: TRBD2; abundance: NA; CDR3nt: TGCGCCAGCAGCGGGACTAGCGGACTAACCTACGAGCAGTACTTC; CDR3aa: CASSGTSGLTYEQYF
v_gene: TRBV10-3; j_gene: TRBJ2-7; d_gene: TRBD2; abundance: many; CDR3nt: TGTGCCATCAGAGCCCGACTAGCGGGAGCCCCTCAGACCTACGAGCAGTACTTC; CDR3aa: CAIRARLAGAPQTYEQYF
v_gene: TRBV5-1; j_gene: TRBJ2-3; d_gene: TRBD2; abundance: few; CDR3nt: TGCGCCAGCAGCTTCCTCCAAATAAGGACTAGCGGCACAGATACGCAGTATTTT; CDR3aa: CASSFLQIRTSGTDTQYF
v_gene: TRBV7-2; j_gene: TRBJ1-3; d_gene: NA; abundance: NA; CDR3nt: TGTGCCAGCAGCTTAGGGTTGGAAAACACCATATATTTT; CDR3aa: CASSLGLENTIYF
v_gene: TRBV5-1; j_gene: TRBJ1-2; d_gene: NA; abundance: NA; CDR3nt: TGCGCCAGCAGCGTGGCCAACGGGTATGGCTACACCTTC; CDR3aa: CASSVANGYGYTF
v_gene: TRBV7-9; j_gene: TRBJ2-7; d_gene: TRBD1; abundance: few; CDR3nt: TGTGCCAGCAGCTCAACCCGGACAGGTAGATCCTACGAGCAGTACTTC; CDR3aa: CASSSTRTGRSYEQYF
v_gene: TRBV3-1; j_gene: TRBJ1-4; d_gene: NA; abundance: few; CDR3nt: TGTGCCAGCAGCCATGCTAGGAGGCACCGAAGTGAAAAACTGTTTTTT; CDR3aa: CASSHARRHRSEKLFF
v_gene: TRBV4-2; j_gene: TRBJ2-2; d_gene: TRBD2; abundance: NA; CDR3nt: TGTGCCAGCAGCCAAGATCTCCCTAGCGGGAGGCGGACAGGGGAGCTGTTTTTT; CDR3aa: CASSQDLPSGRRTGELFF
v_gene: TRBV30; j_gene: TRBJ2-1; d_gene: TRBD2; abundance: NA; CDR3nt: TGTGCCTGGGGGAAGACTTGGGAGGGGCAGTTCTTC; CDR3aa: CAWGKTWEGQFF
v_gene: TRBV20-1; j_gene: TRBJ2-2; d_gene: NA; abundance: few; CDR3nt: TGCAGTGCTAGAGAAGGGAGGTGGGGTACCGGGGAGCTGTTTTTT; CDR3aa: CSAREGRWGTGELFF
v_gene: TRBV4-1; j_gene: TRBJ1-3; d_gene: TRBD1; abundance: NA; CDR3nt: TGCGCCAGCAGCCAGAACCGGGACAGGGTTGGAAACACCATATATTTT; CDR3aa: CASSQNRDRVGNTIYF
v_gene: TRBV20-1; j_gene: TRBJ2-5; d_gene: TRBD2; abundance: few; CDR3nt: TGCAGTGCTAGTCAGAGGACTAGCGGTCGACAAGAGACCCAGTACTTC; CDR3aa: CSASQRTSGRQETQYF
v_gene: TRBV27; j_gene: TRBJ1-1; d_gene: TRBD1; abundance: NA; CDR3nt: TGTGCCAGCAGTCCGACAGGGTGGGGCACTGAAGCTTTCTTT; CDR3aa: CASSPTGWGTEAFF
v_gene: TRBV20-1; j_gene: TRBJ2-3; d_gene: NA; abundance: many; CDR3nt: TGCAGTGCTAGAGGAGGAACGGGAACCTCGGATACGCAGTATTTT; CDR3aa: CSARGGTGTSDTQYF
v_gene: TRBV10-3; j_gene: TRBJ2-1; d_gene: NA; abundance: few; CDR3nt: TGTGCCATCAGTGAGTCAGAATTACTGGTCACCAACAATGAGCAGTTCTTC; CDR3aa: CAISESELLVTNNEQFF
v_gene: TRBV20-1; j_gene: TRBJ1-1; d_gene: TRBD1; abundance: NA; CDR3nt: TGCAGTGCTAGGAGGTCGAGGACAGGGGCGTCTTTCACTGAAGCTTTCTTT; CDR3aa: CSARRSRTGASFTEAFF
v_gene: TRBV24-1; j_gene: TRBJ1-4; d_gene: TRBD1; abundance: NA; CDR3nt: TGTGCCACCAGTGATGAGGGACAGGACGGTGAAAAACTGTTTTTT; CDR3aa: CATSDEGQDGEKLFF
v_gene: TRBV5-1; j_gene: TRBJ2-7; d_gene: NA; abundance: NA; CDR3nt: TGCGCCAGCAGCTGGGGTAGCGGAACCTACGAGCAGTACTTC; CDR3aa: CASSWGSGTYEQYF